The T cell receptor (beta chain) described here comes from a study of blood T cell repertoires in COVID-19. Study-wide background: PBMCs, B-cell-depleted T cells, or T cells provided the cDNA or gDNA that made up the material.

Seattle participants joined during active infection and were tracked over time. In the authors' workflow: Reference gene primer amplification in the assay estimated nucleated cell counts. Profiled with immunoSEQ multiplex PCR; TCRdb holds only in-frame clones, not every one. V and J calls and clone size are those listed in that table; D and trimming were worked out from the DNA. This sample carries roughly 100,000 clones, approximately 92% of them seen once, and the ten largest clones take roughly 1.9%. Germline CDR1 and CDR2: MNHEY and SVGAGI. J gave up 7 bases and V 4 bases, and 9 bases lay outside the gene matches. The CDR3 is made up of 15 amino acids. This clone has just a few counts.

The clonotype was recovered from a woman between 50 and 59 years old with COVID-19, enrolled during active disease. The genes are TRBV6-5 and TRBJ2-1; 8 bases fit TRBD1. The sequencing input was peripheral blood. CDR3 sequence (DNA): TGTGCCAGCAGTTCCGGACAGGGAGGTTGGAATGAGCAGTTCTTC. Protein product: CASSSGQGGWNEQFF.